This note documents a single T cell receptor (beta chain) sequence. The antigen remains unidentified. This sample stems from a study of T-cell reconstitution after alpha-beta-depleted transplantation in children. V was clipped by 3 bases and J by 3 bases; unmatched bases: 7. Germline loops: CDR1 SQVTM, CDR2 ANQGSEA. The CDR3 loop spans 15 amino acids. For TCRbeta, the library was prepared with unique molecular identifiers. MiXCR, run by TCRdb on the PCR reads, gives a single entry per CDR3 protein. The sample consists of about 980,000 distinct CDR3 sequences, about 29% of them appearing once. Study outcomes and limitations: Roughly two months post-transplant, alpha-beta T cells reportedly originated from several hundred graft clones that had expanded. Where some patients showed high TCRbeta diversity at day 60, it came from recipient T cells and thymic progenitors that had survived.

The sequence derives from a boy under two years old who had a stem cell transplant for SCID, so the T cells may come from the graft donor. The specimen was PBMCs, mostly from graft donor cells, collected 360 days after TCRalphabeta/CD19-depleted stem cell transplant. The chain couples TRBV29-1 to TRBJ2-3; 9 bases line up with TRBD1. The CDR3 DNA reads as TGCAGCGTTGAGGGAAGGACAGGGGCAACAGATACGCAGTATTTT. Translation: CSVEGRTGATDTQYF.